This TCR beta chain derives from a study of T-cell memory formation after mild COVID-19. Study-wide results and caveats: The study found balanced CD4/CD8 in clones contracting day 15 to 85 and a CD4+ lean in later expanders. Some SARS-CoV-2-responding clones were already detected in memory before infection.

V was pared by 3 bases and J by 5 bases, with 5 bases of the junction left unmatched. Germline assignment: CDR1 LNHDA and CDR2 SQIVND (reference sequence). This CDR3 has 15 residues. TCRdb re-called the 5' RACE reads with MiXCR, one entry per CDR3 protein. The sample lists nearly 200,000 distinct CDR3 sequences; 15% to 20% were seen once. Comment on this clonotype: The target antigen is unknown.

Sequencing input: PBMCs or a T cell subset sorted from them (not recorded which). The rearrangement uses TRBV19 and TRBJ2-2, with TRBD2 identical over 8 bases. This receptor was identified in an adult woman who had mild COVID-19 (a few samples of this study predate the infection). Cell type and time point are not known. Here the CDR3 DNA reads TGTGCCAGTAGTATCTGGGTAGCGGGAACCGGGGAGCTGTTTTTT. Translating gives CASSIWVAGTGELFF.